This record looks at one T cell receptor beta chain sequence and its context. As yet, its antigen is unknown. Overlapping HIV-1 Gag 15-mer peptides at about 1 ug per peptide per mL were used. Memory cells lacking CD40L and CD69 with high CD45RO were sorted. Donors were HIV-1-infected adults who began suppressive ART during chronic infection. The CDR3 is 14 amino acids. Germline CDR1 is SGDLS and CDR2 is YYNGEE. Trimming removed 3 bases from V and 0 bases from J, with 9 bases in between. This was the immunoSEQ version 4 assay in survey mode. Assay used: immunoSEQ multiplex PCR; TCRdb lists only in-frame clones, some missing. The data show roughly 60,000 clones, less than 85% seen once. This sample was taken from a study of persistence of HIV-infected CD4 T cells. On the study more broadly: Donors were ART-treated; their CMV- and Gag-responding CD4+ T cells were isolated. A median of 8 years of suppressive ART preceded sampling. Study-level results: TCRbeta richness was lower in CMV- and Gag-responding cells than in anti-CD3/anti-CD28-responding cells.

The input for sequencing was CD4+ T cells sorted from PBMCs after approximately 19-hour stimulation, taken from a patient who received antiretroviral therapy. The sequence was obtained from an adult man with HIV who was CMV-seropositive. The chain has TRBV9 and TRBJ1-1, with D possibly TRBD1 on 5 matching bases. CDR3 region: CASSEGEVNTEAFF. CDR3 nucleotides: TGTGCCAGCAGCGAAGGGGAGGTGAACACTGAAGCTTTCTTT.